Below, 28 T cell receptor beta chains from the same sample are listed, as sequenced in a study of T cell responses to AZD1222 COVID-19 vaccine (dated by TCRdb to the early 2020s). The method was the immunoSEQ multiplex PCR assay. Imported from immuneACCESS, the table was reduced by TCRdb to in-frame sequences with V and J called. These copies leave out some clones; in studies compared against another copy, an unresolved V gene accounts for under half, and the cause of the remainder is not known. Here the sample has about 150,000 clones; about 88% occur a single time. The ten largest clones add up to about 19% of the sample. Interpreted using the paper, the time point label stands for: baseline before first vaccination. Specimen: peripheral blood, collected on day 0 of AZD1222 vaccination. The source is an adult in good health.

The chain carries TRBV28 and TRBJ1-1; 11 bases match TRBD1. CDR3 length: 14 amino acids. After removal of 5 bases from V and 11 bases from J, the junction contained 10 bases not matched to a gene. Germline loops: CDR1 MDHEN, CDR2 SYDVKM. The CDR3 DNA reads TGTGCCAGCAGTCCTCCACCGGGACAGGGGGTGGCTTTCTTT. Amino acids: CASSPPPGQGVAFF. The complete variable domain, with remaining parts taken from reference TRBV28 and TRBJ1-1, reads DVKVTQSSRYLVKRTGEKVFLECVQDMDHENMFWYRQDPGLGLRLIYFSYDVKMKEKGDIPEGYSVSREKKERFSLILESASTNQTSMYLCASSPPPGQGVAFFGQGTRLTVV.

Here the CDR3 reads CASSPGQANYGYTF. In DNA, the CDR3 is TGCGCCAGCAGCCCGGGACAGGCTAACTATGGCTACACCTTC. The chain links TRBV5-1 to TRBJ1-2, with 8 bases lining up with TRBD1. This CDR3 has 14 residues. The V segment lost 4 bases and the J segment 0 bases; nucleotides outside the gene matches: 2. Germline CDR1 is SGHRS and CDR2 is YFSETQ.

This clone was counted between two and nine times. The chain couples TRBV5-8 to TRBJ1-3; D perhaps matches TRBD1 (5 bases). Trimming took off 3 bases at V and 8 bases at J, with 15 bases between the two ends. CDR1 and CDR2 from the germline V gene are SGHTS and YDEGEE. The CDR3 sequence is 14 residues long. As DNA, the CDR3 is TGTGCCAGCAGCTCCGGAGGCAGGGTAGACACCATATATTTT. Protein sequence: CASSSGGRVDTIYF. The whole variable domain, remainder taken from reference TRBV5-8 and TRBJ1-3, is EAGVTQSPTHLIKTRGQQATLRCSPISGHTSVYWYQQALGLGLQFLLWYDEGEERNRGNFPPRFSGRQFPNYSSELNVNALELEDSALYLCASSSGGRVDTIYFGEGSWLTVV.

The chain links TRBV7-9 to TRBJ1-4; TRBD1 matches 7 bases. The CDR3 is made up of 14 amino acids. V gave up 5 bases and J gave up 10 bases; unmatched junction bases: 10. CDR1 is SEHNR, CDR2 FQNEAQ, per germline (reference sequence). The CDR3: CASSADRAIGKLFF. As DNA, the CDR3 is TGTGCCAGCAGCGCCGACAGGGCAATAGGAAAACTGTTTTTT.

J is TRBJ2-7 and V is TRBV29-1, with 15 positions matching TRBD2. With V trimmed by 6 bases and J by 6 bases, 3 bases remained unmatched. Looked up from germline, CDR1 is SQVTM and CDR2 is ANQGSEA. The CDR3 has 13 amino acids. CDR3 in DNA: TGCAGCGTGGGACTAGCGGGAGGTTCCGAGCAGTACTTC. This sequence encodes CSVGLAGGSEQYF.

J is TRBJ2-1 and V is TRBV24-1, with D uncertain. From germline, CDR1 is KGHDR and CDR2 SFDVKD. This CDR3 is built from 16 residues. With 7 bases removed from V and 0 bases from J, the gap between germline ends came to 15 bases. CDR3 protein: CATSPQSWDSYNEQFF. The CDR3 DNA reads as TGTGCCACCAGCCCCCAGAGTTGGGACTCCTACAATGAGCAGTTCTTC.

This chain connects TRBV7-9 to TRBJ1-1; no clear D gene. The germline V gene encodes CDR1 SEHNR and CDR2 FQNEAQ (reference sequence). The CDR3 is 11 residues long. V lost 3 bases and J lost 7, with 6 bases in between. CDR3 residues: CASSLLREAFF. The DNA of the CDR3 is TGTGCCAGCAGCTTGCTTCGTGAAGCTTTCTTT.

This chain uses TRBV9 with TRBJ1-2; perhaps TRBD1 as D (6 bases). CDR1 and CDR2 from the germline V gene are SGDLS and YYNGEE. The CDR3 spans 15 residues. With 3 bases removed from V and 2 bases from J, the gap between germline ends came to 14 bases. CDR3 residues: CASSARSGANYGYTF. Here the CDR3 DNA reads TGTGCCAGCAGCGCTCGGTCGGGGGCCAACTATGGCTACACCTTC.

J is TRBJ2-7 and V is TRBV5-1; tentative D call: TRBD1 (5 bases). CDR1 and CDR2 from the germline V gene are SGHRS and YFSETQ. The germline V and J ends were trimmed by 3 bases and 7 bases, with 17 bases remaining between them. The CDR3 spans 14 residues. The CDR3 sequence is CASSSGHQIGEQYF. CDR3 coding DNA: TGCGCCAGCAGCTCTGGACATCAGATAGGGGAGCAGTACTTC.

CDR3 sequence (DNA): TGTGCCACCAGCAGATCGCCCGGGGTTAGCTACAATGAGCAGTTCTTC. It specifies CATSRSPGVSYNEQFF. The J gene is TRBJ2-1, the V gene TRBV15; possibly TRBD2 for D (5 bases). The CDR3 length is 16 residues. V was cut by 2 bases and J by 3 bases, with 14 bases left in between. Germline CDR1 and CDR2: LNHNV and YYDKDF (reference sequence).

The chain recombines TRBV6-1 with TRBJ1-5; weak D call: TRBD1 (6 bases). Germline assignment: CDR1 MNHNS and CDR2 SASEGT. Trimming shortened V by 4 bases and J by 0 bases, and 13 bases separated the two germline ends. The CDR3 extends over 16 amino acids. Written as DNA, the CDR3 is TGTGCCAGCAGTGCGCGACAGGCCGTTAGCAATCAGCCCCAGCATTTT. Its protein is CASSARQAVSNQPQHF.

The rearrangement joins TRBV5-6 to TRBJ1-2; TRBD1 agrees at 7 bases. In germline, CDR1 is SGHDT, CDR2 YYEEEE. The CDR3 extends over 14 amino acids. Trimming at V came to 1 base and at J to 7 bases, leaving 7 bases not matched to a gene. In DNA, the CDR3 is TGTGCCAGCAGCTTGTGGGCAGGGGGTGGTGGCTACACCTTC. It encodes CASSLWAGGGGYTF.

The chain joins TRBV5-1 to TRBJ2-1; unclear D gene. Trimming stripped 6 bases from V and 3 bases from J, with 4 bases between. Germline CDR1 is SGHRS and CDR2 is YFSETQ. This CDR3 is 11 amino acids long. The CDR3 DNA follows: TGCGCCAGCAAGCTCTACAATGAGCAGTTCTTC. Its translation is CASKLYNEQFF.

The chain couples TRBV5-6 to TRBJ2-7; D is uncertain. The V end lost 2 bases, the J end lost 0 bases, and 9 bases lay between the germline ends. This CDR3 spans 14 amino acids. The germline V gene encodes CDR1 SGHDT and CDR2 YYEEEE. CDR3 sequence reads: CASSFGQDSYEQYF. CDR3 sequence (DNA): TGTGCCAGCAGCTTCGGTCAAGACTCCTACGAGCAGTACTTC.

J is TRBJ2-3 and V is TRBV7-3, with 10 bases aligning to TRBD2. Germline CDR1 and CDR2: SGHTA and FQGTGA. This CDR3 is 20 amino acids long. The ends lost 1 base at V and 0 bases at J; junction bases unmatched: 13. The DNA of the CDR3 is TGTGCCAGCAGCTTAAGGGGAGCGGGAGGGCCGGTAACTAGCACAGATACGCAGTATTTT. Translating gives CASSLRGAGGPVTSTDTQYF. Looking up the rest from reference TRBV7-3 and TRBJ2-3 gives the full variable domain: GAGVSQTPSNKVTEKGKYVELRCDPISGHTALYWYRQSLGQGPEFLIYFQGTGAADDSGLPNDRFFAVRPEGSVSTLKIQRTERGDSAVYLCASSLRGAGGPVTSTDTQYFGPGTRLTVL.

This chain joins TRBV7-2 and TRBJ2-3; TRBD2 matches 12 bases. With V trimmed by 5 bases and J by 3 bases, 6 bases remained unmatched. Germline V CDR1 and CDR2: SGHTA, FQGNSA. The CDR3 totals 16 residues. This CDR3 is CASSPPSGGATDTQYF. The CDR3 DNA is TGTGCCAGCAGCCCCCCTAGCGGGGGGGCGACAGATACGCAGTATTTT.

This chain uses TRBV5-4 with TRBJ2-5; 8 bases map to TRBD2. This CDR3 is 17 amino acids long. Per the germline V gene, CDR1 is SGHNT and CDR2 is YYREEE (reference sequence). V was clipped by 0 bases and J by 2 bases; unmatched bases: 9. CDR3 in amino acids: CASSLGGLAGFQETQYF. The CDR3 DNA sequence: TGTGCCAGCAGCTTGGGGGGGCTAGCGGGTTTTCAAGAGACCCAGTACTTC.

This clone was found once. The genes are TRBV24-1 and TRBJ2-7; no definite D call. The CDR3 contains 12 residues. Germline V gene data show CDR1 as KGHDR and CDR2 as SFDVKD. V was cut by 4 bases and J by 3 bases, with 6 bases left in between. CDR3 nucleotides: TGTGCCACCAGTGACCGGTACTACGAGCAGTACTTC. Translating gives CATSDRYYEQYF.

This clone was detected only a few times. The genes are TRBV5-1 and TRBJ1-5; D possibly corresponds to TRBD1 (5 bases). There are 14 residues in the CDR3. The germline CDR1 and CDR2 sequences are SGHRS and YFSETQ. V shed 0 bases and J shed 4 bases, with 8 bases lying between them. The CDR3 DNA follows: TGCGCCAGCAGCTTGGATGGGGGGAATCAGCCCCAGCATTTT. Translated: CASSLDGGNQPQHF.

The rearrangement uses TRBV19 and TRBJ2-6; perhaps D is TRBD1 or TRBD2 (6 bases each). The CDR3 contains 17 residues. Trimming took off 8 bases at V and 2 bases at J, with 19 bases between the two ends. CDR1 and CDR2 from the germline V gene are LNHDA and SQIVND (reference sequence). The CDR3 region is CASEARGGLTGANVLTF. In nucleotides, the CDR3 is TGTGCCAGTGAAGCCAGGGGAGGTTTGACTGGGGCCAACGTCCTGACTTTC. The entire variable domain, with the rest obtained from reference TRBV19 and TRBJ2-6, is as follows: DGGITQSPKYLFRKEGQNVTLSCEQNLNHDAMYWYRQDPGQGLRLIYYSQIVNDFQKGDIAEGYSVSREKKESFPLTVTSAQKNPTAFYLCASEARGGLTGANVLTFGAGSRLTVL.

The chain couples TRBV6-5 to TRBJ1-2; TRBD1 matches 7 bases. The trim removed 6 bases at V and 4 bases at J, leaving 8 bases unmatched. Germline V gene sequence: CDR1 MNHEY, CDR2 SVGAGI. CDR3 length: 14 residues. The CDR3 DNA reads TGTGCCAGCAGGCCTTACAGGGGAGGCTATGGCTACACCTTC. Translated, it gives CASRPYRGGYGYTF.

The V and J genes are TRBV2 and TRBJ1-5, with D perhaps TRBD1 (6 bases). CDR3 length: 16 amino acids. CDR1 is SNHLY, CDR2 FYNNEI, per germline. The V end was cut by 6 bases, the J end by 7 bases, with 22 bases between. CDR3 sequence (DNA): TGTGCCAGCAGACCCTGGGCAGGGGTGGTTGTGCAGCCCCAGCATTTT. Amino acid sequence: CASRPWAGVVVQPQHF.

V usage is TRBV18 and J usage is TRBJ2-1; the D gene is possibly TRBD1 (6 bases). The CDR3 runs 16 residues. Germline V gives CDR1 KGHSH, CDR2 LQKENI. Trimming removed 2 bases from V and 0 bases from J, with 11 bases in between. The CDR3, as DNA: TGTGCCAGCTCACCAAACAGGGCCAGCTCCTACAATGAGCAGTTCTTC. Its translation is CASSPNRASSYNEQFF.

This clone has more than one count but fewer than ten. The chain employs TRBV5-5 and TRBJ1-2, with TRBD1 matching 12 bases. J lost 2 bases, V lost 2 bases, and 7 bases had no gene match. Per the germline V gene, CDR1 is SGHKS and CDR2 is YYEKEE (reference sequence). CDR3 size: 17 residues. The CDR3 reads CASSLMGQGAGNYGYTF. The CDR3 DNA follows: TGTGCCAGCAGCTTAATGGGACAGGGGGCCGGGAACTATGGCTACACCTTC. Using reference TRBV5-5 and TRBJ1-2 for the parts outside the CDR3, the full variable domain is DAGVTQSPTHLIKTRGQQVTLRCSPISGHKSVSWYQQVLGQGPQFIFQYYEKEERGRGNFPDRFSARQFPNYSSELNVNALLLGDSALYLCASSLMGQGAGNYGYTFGSGTRLTVV.

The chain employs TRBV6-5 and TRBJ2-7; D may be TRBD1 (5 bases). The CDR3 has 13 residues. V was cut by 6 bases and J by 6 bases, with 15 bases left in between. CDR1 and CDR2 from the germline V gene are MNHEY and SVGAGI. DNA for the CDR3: TGTGCCAGCAGAGGACACAATCCCCCCGAGCAGTACTTC. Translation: CASRGHNPPEQYF.

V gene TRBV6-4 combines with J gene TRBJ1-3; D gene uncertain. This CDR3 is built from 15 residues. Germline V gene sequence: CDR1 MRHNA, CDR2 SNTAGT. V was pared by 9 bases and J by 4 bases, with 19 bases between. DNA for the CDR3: TGTGCCAGAACCGGAGGGCTTTGGGAAGGAAACACCATATATTTT. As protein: CARTGGLWEGNTIYF.

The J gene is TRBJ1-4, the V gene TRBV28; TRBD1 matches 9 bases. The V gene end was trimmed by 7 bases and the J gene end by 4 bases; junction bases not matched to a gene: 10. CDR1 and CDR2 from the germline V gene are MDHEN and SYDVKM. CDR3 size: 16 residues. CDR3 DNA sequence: TGTGCCAGCACCCCCGCCCCGGGACAGGGTAATGAAAAACTGTTTTTT. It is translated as CASTPAPGQGNEKLFF.

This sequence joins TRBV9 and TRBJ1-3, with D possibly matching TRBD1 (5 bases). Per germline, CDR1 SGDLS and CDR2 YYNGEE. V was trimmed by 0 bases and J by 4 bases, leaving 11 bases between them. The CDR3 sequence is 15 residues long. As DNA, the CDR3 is TGTGCCAGCAGCGTAGCATCAGGGTTAGGAAACACCATATATTTT. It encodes CASSVASGLGNTIYF. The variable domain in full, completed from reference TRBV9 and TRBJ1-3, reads DSGVTQTPKHLITATGQRVTLRCSPRSGDLSVYWYQQSLDQGLQFLIQYYNGEERAKGNILERFSAQQFPDLHSELNLSSLELGDSALYFCASSVASGLGNTIYFGEGSWLTVV.